This T cell receptor beta chain stems from a study of blood T cell repertoires in COVID-19. Overall study: Spain, Italy and the United States supplied samples that represented acute and convalescent COVID-19. Sample material is recorded as cDNA or gDNA derived from T cells, B-cell-depleted T cells, or PBMCs.

Original data processing: Estimates of nucleated cell counts were drawn from the amplification of reference gene primers. Assay: immunoSEQ multiplex PCR; the TCRdb copy retains only in-frame clones and omits some. That table furnishes V, J and clone size, whereas the DNA furnished D and trimming. Seen here are 220,000 or so clones, just under 85% observed once, and the top ten hold about 2%. This TCR was recovered from a woman of 80 years or more with acute or convalescent COVID-19. Input material: peripheral blood.

The CDR3 nucleotides read TGTGCCAGCCGCGGGAGCCCTAATGAAAAACTGTTTTTT. Its protein is CASRGSPNEKLFF. The chain carries TRBV6-5 and TRBJ1-4, with D hard to call. Germline V gives CDR1 MNHEY, CDR2 SVGAGI. This CDR3 has 13 amino acids. V dropped 8 bases and J dropped 3 bases, with 10 bases sitting between them.